The clone carrying this T cell receptor beta chain was found a few times. Trimming pared 2 bases from V and 0 bases from J, leaving 8 bases between. The CDR3 length is 15 residues. CDR1 is KGHSH, CDR2 LQKENI, per germline. This specimen comes from a study of identical twins. With template switching, a universal primer site was added, and the cDNA carried unique molecular identifiers. Each CDR3 protein gets one entry after TCRdb re-called the 5' RACE reads with MiXCR. The table includes hundreds of thousands of distinct CDR3 sequences, around 5.7% detected once. The TCR sequence derives from a man aged 18 to 29 in good health. The sample was naive T cells sorted from blood. The chain employs TRBV18 and TRBJ1-5; D unresolved. The CDR3: CASSPDQHSNQPQHF. CDR3 bases: TGTGCCAGCTCACCAGACCAGCATAGCAATCAGCCCCAGCATTTT.